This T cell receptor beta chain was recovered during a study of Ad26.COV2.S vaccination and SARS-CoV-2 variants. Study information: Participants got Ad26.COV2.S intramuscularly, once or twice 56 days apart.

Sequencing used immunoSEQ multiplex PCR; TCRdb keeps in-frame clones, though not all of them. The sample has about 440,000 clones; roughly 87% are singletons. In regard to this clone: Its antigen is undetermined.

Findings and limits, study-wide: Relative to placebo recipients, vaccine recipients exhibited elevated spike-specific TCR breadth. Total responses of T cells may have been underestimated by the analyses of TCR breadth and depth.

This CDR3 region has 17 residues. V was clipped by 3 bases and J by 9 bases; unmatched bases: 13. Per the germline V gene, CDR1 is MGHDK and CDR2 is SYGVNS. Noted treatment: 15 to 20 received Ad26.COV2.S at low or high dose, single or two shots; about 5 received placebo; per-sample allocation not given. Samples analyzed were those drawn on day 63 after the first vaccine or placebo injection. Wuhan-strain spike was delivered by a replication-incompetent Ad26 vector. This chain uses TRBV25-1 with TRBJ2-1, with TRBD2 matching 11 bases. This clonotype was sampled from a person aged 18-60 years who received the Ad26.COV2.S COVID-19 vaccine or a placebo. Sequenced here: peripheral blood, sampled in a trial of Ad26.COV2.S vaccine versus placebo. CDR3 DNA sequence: TGTGCCAGCAGTGACGGAGCACTAGCGGGAGATCGGCGTGAGCAGTTCTTC. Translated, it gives CASSDGALAGDRREQFF.